This T cell receptor (beta chain) was obtained from a study of blood T cell repertoires in COVID-19 (dated by TCRdb to 2020 to 2022). Turning to the overall study: Collaborator samples came from the United States, Italy and Spain and covered acute and convalescent phases of COVID-19. The repertoires were released in a freely available public database intended as a resource for research on the immune response to SARS-CoV-2. Samples came from the ongoing ImmuneRACE study (first 160 participants) plus 1,254 subjects from 6 global collaborators. HLA class I and class II types, where available, came from metadata supplied by the sample provider rather than from assay-based typing. Deeply sampled blood TCRbeta repertoires from subjects exposed to, actively infected with, or recovered from COVID-19 were included in the dataset. The prospective study material was composed of cDNA or gDNA derived from T cells, B-cell-depleted T cells, or PBMCs. Nearly every sample came with metadata listing a de-identified subject ID, COVID-19 status, age in years and sex.

Overall results and qualifications from the work: How much clinical and demographic metadata was included differed by source and by participant, and the metadata was provided uncurated.

One collaborating source in Seattle enrolled patients during active infection and followed them longitudinally through the course of disease. The collaborating institutions used their own protocols to collect whole blood in K2EDTA tubes. For TCRbeta analysis, collaborators shipped samples in one of three forms: frozen whole blood, isolated PBMCs, or DNA extracted from either of those sample types. TCRbeta CDR3 regions were amplified from genomic DNA using the immunoSEQ Assay, a bias-controlled multiplex PCR. The original pipeline was this. Within the assay, amplification of reference gene primers was used to estimate how many nucleated cells each sample contained. To quantify the absolute abundance of each unique TCRbeta CDR3 rearrangement, sequence reads were collapsed and filtered. For each sample, productive Simpson clonality was calculated by taking the square root of Simpson's diversity index across productive rearrangements. TCRdb took this table from immuneACCESS and kept in-frame rearrangements with V and J called. Such tables lack part of the clones; where checked against another copy, unresolved V genes explain under half of the gap, and the rest is unexplained. D and trimming come from the DNA, and the V and J calls and clone size come from that table. For this sample the table gives under 350,000 clones, of which approximately 89% were detected only once. Approximately 1.8% of the sample goes to the ten largest clones.

This clone was detected a few times. The antigen this receptor binds is unknown. Base quality data are lacking; no much larger clone is found one base away. Sequencing used peripheral blood. This receptor was obtained from a woman in her 30s with COVID-19, enrolled during active disease.

The nucleotide sequence is TGCGCCAGCAGCCAAGATGGGGGGACAGGGGGCTACGAGCAGTACTTC. Translated, this gives CASSQDGGTGGYEQYF. In this chain, TRBV4-3 is recombined with TRBJ2-7, with 11 bases matching TRBD1. The CDR3, from cysteine to phenylalanine, totals 16 residues. Only the CDR3 portion is preserved as DNA: 48 bases, with reading frame beginning at the first base. Trimming removed 0 bases from V and 3 bases from J; the gene matches leave 4 bases unexplained. For CDR1 and CDR2, the germline V gene lists LGHNA and YSLEER.